The next 6 T cell receptor beta chains were all read from a single sample in a study of T cell repertoires in cytomegalovirus infection. TCRdb reprocessed the reads via MiXCR and lists one record per CDR3 protein. The data contain 900,000 to 950,000 distinct CDR3 sequences, under 40% of them singletons. These TCRs' antigens remain unknown. The specimen comprised cultured CD8+ T cells from PBMCs, sampled from culture after CMV antigen stimulation. The receptor source for this set is a human donor in good health (CMV status not recorded). Some clones in this sample may be carry-over from other donors' samples.

Ten or more counts support this clonotype. The genes are TRBV10-2 and TRBJ2-5; D assignment may be TRBD1 or TRBD2 (5 bases each). Trimming pared 7 bases from V and 6 bases from J, leaving 12 bases between. The CDR3 totals 12 residues. Germline V gives CDR1 WSHSY, CDR2 SAAADI. CDR3: CASNQGRKTQYF. The CDR3 coding sequence is TGCGCCAGCAACCAGGGACGGAAGACCCAGTACTTC.

This clonotype was observed a few times. The chain has TRBV28 and TRBJ1-1; 7 bases align to TRBD1. Unmatched junction bases numbered 7, after V lost 6 bases and J lost 0 bases. Germline V CDR1 and CDR2: MDHEN, SYDVKM. The CDR3 contains 15 residues. The CDR3 DNA follows: TGTGCCAGCAGCTCCGACAGGGCCGTGAACACTGAAGCTTTCTTT. This translates into CASSSDRAVNTEAFF.

This clonotype was seen more than once but under ten times. V gene TRBV6-1 combines with J gene TRBJ1-6; D is possibly TRBD1 (6 bases). V was clipped by 5 bases and J by 5 bases, with 19 bases between them. Looked up from germline, CDR1 is MNHNS and CDR2 is SASEGT. This CDR3 is built from 17 residues. CDR3 loop: CASSWGRTNPHNSPLHF. The CDR3 DNA follows: TGTGCCAGCAGTTGGGGGCGAACTAATCCACATAATTCACCCCTCCACTTT.

The chain joins TRBV6-6 to TRBJ2-7; maybe TRBD2 (5 bases). Between the trimmed V and J ends, which lost 0 bases and 3 bases, there was a span of 15 bases. The CDR3 spans 16 residues. CDR1 and CDR2 from the germline V gene are MNHNY and SVGAGI (reference sequence). The CDR3 spells CASSYSIYRDYYEQYF. The CDR3 DNA reads as TGTGCCAGCAGTTACTCGATCTACCGGGATTACTACGAGCAGTACTTC.

This clonotype was seen a few times. The chain links TRBV20-1 to TRBJ1-6, with TRBD1 identical over 8 bases. This CDR3 is built from 14 residues. CDR1 and CDR2 (germline): DFQATT, SNEGSKA (reference sequence). V lost 5 bases and J lost 11; bases outside the gene matches: 11. The CDR3 DNA is TGCAGTGCTCCGGACAGGGAGGGTTTAGCACCCCTCCACTTT. Residues: CSAPDREGLAPLHF.

The V call is TRBV27, the J call TRBJ1-3; tentatively, D is TRBD1 (6 bases). V lost 6 bases and J lost 3, with 15 bases in between. There are 15 residues in the CDR3. Germline CDR1 and CDR2: MNHEY and SMNVEV (reference sequence). CDR3 DNA sequence: TGTGCCAGCAGGGGGATCGGGACACTTGGAAACACCATATATTTT. Its translation: CASRGIGTLGNTIYF.